The T cell receptor (beta chain) described here comes from a study of cytomegalovirus exposure and HLA in healthy donors. Generated by immunoSEQ multiplex PCR, the TCRdb table keeps only in-frame clones and is missing some. The table records some 330,000 clones, 86% of them present only once. The study's findings and limits: Specificity of three CMV-associated chains for CMV antigens was verified in vitro.

In regard to this clone: The antigen is not known.

This receptor was taken from a woman younger than 30 in good health and CMV-seronegative. The specimen sequenced was PBMCs.

For the CDR3, the DNA is TGTGCCAGCAGTGAAAGTAGCCCACCCTGGACCCAGTACTTC. This translates into CASSESSPPWTQYF. This chain uses TRBV25-1 with TRBJ2-5; D unresolved. V was cut by 2 bases and J by 7 bases, with 14 bases left in between. Germline assignment: CDR1 MGHDK and CDR2 SYGVNS. This CDR3 comprises 14 residues.